This TCR beta chain derives from a study of blood T cell repertoires in COVID-19. Original handling: The assay estimated nucleated cells by amplifying reference gene primers. Using immunoSEQ multiplex PCR, the repertoire was profiled, and TCRdb retains in-frame clones only, with some absent. V and J calls and clone size are those listed in that table; D and trimming were worked out from the DNA. The table has under 200,000 clones, roughly 84% seen once; the top ten hold 7%. The V gene lost 1 base and the J gene lost 7 bases, with 14 bases spanning the gap. The CDR3 covers 15 residues. CDR1 is LGHNT and CDR2 is FRNRAP in the germline V gene. Cohort 3 donors were reported recovered after two negative PCRs, clearance, or symptom resolution.

The sequence was obtained from a woman in her 50s who had recovered from COVID-19. The sample comprised PBMCs or T cells enriched from blood (not recorded which). The chain uses TRBV12-5 and TRBJ2-1, with a possible D match to TRBD2 (5 bases). The CDR3 region is CASGLAREWRNEQFF. The CDR3 region has the DNA TGTGCTAGTGGTTTGGCTCGGGAATGGAGAAATGAGCAGTTCTTC.